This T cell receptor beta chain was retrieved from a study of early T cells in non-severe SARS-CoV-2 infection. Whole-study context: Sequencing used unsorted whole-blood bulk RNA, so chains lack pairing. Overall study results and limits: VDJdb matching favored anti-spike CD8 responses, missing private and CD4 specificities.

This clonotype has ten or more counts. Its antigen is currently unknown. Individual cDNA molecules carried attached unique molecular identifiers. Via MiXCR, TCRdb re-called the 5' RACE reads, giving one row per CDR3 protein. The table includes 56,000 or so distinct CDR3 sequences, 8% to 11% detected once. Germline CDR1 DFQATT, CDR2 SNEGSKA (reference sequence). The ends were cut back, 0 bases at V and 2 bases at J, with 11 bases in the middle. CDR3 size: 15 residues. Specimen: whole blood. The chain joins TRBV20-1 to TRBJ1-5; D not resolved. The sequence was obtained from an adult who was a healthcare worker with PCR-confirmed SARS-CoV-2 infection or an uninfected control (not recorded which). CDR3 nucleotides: TGCAGTGCTAGAGATCTATTGGCGGGCAATCAGCCCCAGCATTTT. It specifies CSARDLLAGNQPQHF.